This T cell receptor beta chain was observed in a study of T cell responses to AZD1222 COVID-19 vaccine. The germline gives CDR1 KGHSH, CDR2 LQKENI. The V end was cut by 6 bases, the J end by 3 bases, with 11 bases between. This CDR3 is built from 13 residues. This table comes from immunoSEQ multiplex PCR, and its TCRdb copy is limited to in-frame clones, with some not included. The sample gives around 70,000 clones, 88% of which show up once; roughly 5% is in the top ten. This sample comprised peripheral blood, obtained 28 days after the second dose of the MenACWY control vaccine. This receptor was obtained from an adult who received the MenACWY meningococcal vaccine as a control. The chain is built from TRBV18 and TRBJ1-1; unclear D gene. The CDR3 DNA reads TGTGCCAGCTCGAGCGGGGTGGACACTGAAGCTTTCTTT. This codes for CASSSGVDTEAFF.